This T cell receptor beta chain was sequenced for a study of blood T cell repertoires in COVID-19. Study background: Researchers got acute and convalescent COVID-19 samples from the United States, Italy and Spain. The analysed material was cDNA or gDNA that came from T cells, B-cell-depleted T cells, or PBMCs.

Germline-derived CDR1 and CDR2 are SGDLS and YYNGEE. CDR3 length: 15 amino acids. The germline V and J ends were trimmed by 3 bases and 4 bases, with 11 bases remaining between them. Original data processing: Reference gene primer amplification gave nucleated cell count estimates. Sequencing used immunoSEQ multiplex PCR; TCRdb keeps in-frame clones, though not all of them. Clonal size and the V and J genes are those of that table, whereas D and trimming came from the DNA. Counted here are 150,000 to 200,000 clones, under 85% occurring once; the ten biggest clones make up about 18%. The chain is built from TRBV9 and TRBJ1-6; D may be TRBD1 (6 bases). Material: peripheral blood. This sequence originates from a man between 60 and 75 years old with active or convalescent COVID-19. CDR3 sequence: CASSASTGYNSPLHF. CDR3 nucleotides: TGTGCCAGCAGCGCGTCGACAGGTTATAATTCACCCCTCCACTTT.